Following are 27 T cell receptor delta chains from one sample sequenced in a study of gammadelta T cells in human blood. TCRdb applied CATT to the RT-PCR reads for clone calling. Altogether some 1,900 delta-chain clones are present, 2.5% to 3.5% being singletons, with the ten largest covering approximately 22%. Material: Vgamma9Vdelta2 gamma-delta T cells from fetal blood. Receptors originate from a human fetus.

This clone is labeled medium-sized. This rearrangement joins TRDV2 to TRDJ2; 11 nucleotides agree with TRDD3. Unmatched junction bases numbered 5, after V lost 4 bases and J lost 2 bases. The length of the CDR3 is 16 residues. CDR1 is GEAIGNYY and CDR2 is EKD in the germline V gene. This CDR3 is CACDILGDRLTAQLFF. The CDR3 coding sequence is TGTGCCTGTGATATACTGGGGGATAGATTGACAGCACAACTCTTCTTT.

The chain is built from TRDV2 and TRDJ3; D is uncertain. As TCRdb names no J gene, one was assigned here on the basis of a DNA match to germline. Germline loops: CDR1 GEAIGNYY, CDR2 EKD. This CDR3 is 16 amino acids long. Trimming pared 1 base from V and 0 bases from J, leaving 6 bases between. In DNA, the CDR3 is TGTGCCTGTGACACGCCCTCCTCCTGGGACACCCGACAGATGTTTTTC. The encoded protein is CACDTPSSWDTRQMFF.

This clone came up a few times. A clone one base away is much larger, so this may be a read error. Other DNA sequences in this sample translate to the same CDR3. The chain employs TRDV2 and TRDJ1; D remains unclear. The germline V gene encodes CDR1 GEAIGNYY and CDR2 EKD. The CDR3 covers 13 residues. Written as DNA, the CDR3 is TGTGCCTGCGACAAAATGGCGGACGATAAACTCATCTTT. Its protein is CACDKMADDKLIF.

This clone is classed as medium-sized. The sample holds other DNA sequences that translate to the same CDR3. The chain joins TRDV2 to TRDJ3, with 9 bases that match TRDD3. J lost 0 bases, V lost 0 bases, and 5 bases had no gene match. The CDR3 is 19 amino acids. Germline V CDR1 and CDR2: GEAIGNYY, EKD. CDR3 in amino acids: CACDTVLGESSWDTRQMFF. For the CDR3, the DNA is TGTGCCTGTGACACCGTACTGGGGGAGAGCTCCTGGGACACCCGACAGATGTTTTTC.

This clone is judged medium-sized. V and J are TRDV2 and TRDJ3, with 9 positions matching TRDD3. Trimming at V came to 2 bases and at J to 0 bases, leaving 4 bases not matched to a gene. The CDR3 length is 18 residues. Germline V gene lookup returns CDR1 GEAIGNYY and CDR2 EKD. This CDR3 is CACDILGESSWDTRQMFF. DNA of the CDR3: TGTGCCTGTGACATACTGGGGGAGAGCTCCTGGGACACCCGACAGATGTTTTTC.

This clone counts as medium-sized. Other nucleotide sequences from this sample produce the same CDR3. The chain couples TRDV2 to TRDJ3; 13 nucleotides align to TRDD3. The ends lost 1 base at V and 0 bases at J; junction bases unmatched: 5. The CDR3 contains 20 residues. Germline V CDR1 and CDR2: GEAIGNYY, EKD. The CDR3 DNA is TGTGCCTGTGACACGTACTGGGGGATACGGAGCTCCTGGGACACCCGACAGATGTTTTTC. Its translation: CACDTYWGIRSSWDTRQMFF.

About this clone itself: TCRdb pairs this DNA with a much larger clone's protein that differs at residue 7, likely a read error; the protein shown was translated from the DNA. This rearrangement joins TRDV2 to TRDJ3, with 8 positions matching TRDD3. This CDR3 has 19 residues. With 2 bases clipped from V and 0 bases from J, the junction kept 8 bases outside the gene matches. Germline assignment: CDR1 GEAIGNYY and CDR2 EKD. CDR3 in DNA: TGTGCCTGTGACAAGTACCGGGGGATAAGCTCCTGGGACACCCGACAGATGTTTTTC. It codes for CACDKYRGISSWDTRQMFF.

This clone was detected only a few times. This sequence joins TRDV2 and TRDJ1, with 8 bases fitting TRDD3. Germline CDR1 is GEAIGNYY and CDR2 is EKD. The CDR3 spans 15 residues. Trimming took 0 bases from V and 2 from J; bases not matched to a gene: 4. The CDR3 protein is CACDTVGYATDKLIF. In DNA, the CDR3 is TGTGCCTGTGACACCGTGGGATACGCGACCGATAAACTCATCTTT.

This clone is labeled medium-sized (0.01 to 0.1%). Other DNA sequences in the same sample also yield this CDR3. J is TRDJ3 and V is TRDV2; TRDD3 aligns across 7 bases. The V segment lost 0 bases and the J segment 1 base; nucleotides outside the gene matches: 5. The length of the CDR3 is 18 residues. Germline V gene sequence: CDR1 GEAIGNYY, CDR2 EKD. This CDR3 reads CACDTAGGSSWDTRQMFF. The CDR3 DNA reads TGTGCCTGTGACACCGCTGGGGGTTCATCCTGGGACACCCGACAGATGTTTTTC.

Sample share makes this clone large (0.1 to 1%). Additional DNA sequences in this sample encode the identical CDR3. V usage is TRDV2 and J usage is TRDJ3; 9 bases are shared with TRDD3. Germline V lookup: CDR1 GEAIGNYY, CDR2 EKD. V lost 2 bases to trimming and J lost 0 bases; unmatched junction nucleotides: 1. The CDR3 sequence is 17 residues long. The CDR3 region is CACDNWGSSWDTRQMFF. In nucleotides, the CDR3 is TGTGCCTGTGACAACTGGGGGAGCTCCTGGGACACCCGACAGATGTTTTTC.

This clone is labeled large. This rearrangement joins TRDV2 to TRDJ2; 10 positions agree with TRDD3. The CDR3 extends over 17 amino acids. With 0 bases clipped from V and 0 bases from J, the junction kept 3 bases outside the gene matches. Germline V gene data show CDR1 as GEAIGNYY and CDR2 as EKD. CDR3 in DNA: TGTGCCTGTGACACCGTGGGGGATACCTCTTTGACAGCACAACTCTTCTTT. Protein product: CACDTVGDTSLTAQLFF.

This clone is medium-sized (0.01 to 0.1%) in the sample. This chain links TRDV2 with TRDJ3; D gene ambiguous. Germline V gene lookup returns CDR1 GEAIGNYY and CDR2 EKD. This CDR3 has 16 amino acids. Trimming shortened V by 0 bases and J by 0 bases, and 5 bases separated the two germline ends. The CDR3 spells CACDTASSWDTRQMFF. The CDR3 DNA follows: TGTGCCTGTGACACCGCGAGCTCCTGGGACACCCGACAGATGTTTTTC.

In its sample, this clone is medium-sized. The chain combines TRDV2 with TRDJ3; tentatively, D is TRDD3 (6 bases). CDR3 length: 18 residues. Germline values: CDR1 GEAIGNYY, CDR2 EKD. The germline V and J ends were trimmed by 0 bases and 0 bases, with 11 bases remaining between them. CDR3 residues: CACDTGDQNSWDTRQMFF. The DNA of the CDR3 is TGTGCCTGTGACACCGGGGATCAGAACTCCTGGGACACCCGACAGATGTTTTTC.

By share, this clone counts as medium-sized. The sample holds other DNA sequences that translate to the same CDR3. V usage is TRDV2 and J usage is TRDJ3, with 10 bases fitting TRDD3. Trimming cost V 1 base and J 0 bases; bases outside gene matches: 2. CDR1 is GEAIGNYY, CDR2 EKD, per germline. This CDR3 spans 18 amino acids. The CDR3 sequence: CACDTGGYFSWDTRQMFF. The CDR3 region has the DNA TGTGCCTGTGACACTGGGGGATACTTCTCCTGGGACACCCGACAGATGTTTTTC.

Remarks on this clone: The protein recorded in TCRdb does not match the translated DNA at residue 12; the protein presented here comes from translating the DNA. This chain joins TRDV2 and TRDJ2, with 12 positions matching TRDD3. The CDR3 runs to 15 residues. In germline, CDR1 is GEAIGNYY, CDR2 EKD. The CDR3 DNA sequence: TGTGCCTGTGCTGGGGGATACGCTTTGACAGCACGACTCTTCTTT. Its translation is CACAGGYALTARLFF.

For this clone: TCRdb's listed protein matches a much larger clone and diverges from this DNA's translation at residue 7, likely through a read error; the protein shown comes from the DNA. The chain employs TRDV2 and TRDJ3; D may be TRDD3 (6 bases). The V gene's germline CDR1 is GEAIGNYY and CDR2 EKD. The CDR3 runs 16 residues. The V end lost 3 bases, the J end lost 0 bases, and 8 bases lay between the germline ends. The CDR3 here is CACDWGGSWDTRQMFF. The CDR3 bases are TGTGCCTGTGACTGGGGGGGCTCCTGGGACACCCGACAGATGTTTTTC.

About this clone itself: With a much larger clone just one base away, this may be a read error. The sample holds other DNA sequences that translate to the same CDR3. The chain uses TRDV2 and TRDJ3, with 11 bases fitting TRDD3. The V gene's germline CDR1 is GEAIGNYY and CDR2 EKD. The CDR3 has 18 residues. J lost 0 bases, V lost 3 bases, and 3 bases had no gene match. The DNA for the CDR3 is TGTGCCTGTGACCTACTGGGGGATAGCTCCTGGGACACCCGACAGATGTTTTTC. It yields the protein CACDLLGDSSWDTRQMFF.

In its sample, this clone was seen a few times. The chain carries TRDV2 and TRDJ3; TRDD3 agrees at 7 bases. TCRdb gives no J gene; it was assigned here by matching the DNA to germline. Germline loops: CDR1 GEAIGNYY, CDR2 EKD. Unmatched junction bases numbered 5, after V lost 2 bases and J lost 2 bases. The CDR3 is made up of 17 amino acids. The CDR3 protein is CACDKGYNAWDTRQMFF. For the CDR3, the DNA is TGTGCCTGTGACAAGGGATACAACGCCTGGGACACCCGACAGATGTTTTTC.

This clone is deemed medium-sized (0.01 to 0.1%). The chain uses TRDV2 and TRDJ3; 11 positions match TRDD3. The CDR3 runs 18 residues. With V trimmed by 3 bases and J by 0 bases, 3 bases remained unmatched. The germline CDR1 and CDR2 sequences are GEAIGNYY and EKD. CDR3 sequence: CACDVTGGYSWDTRQMFF. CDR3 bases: TGTGCCTGTGACGTTACTGGGGGATACTCCTGGGACACCCGACAGATGTTTTTC.

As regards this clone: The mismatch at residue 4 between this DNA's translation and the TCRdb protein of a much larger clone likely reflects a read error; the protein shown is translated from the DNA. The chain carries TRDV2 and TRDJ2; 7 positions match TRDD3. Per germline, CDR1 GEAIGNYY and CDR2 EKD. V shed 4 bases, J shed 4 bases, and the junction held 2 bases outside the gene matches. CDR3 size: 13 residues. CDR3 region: CACEYWGTAQLFF. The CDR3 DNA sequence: TGTGCCTGTGAATACTGGGGGACAGCACAACTCTTCTTT.

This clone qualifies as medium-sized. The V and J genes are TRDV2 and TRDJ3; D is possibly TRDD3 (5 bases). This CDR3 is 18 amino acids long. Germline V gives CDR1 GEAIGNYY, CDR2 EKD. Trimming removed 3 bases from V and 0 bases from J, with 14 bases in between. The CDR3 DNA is TGTGCCTGTGACCCGCTCTACTGGAGCTCCTGGGACACCCGACAGATGTTTTTC. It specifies CACDPLYWSSWDTRQMFF.

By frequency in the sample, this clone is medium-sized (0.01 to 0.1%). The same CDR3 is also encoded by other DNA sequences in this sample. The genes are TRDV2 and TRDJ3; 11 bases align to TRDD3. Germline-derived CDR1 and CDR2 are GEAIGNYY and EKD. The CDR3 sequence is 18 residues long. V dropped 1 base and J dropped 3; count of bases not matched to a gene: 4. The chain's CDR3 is CACDTGGYANWDTRQMFF. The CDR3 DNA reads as TGTGCCTGTGACACTGGGGGATACGCTAACTGGGACACCCGACAGATGTTTTTC.

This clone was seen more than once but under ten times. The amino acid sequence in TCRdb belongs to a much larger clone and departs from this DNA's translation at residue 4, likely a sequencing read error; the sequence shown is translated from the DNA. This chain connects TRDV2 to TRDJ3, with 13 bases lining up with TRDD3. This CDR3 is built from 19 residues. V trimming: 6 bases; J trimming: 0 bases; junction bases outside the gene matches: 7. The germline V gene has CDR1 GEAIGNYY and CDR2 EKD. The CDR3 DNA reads TGTGCCTGTTACATACTGGGGGATACGAGCTCCTGGGACACCCGACAGATGTTTTTC. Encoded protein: CACYILGDTSSWDTRQMFF.

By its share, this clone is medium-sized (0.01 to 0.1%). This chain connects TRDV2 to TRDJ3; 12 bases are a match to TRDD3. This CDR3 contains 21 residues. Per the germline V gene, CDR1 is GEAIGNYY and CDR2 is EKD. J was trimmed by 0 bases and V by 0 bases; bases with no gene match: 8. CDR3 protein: CACDTVLGDTFSSWDTRQMFF. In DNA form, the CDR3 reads TGTGCCTGTGACACCGTACTGGGGGATACTTTCAGCTCCTGGGACACCCGACAGATGTTTTTC.

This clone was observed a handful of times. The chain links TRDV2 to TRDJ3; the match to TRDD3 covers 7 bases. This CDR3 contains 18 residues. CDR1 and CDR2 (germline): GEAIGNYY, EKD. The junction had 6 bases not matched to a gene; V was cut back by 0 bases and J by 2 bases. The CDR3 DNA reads TGTGCCTGTGACACCGCGGGGATAGGAACCTGGGACACCCGACAGATGTTTTTC. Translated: CACDTAGIGTWDTRQMFF.

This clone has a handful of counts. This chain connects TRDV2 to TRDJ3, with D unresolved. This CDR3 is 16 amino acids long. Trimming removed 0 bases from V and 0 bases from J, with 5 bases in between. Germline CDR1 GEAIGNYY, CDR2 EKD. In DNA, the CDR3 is TGTGCCTGTGACACCCCCAGCTCCTGGGACACCCGACAGATGTTTTTC. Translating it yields CACDTPSSWDTRQMFF.

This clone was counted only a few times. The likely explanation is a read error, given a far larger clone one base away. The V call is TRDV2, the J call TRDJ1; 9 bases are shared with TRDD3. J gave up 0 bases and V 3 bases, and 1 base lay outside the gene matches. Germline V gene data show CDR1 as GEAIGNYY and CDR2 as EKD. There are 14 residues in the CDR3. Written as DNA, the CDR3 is TGTGCCTGTGACGCTGGGGGATACACCGATAAACTCATCTTT. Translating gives CACDAGGYTDKLIF.